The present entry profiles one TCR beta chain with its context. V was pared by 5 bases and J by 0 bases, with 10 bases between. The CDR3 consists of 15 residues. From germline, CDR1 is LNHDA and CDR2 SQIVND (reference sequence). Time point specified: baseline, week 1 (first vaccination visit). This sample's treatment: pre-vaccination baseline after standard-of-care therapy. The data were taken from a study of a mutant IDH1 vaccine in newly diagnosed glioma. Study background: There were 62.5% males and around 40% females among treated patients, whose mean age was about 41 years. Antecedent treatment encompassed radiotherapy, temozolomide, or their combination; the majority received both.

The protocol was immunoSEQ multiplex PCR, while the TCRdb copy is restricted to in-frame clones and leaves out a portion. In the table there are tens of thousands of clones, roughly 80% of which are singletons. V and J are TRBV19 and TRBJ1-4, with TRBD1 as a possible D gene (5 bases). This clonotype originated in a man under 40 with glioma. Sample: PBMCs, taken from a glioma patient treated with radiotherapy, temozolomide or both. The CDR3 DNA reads TGTGCCAGTAGTGAGGGACCCGCAACTAATGAAAAACTGTTTTTT. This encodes CASSEGPATNEKLFF.